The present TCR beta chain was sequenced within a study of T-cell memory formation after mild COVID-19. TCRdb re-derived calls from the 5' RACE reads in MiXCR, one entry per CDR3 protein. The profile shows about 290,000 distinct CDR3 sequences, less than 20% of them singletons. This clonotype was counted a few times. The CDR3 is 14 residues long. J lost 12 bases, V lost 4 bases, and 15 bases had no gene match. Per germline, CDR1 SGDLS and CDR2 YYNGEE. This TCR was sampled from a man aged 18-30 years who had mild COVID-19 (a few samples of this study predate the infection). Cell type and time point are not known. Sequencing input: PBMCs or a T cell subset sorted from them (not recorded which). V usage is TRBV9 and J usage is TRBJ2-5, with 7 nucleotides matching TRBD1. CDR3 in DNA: TGTGCCAGCAGCCCCCGGAGAGGACAGGTCCCAAAGTACTTC. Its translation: CASSPRRGQVPKYF.